The 9 T cell receptor beta chains reported below all come from one sample, sequenced in a study of OX40 agonist ivuxolimab in advanced cancers. Here immunoSEQ multiplex PCR was the method, and the copy in TCRdb shows in-frame clones only, minus some. The sample yields 98,000 or so clones, 80% to 90% seen once. Source: CD4+ or CD8+ T cells sorted from blood, taken in a trial of the OX40 agonist ivuxolimab. The receptors were gathered from an adult with an advanced solid tumor such as melanoma, head and neck, liver or kidney cancer.

The chain recombines TRBV5-1 with TRBJ1-1; 9 bases are a match to TRBD1. This CDR3 is 16 amino acids long. V shed 2 bases and J 3 bases; nucleotides not matched to a gene: 8. The germline V gene has CDR1 SGHRS and CDR2 YFSETQ. The CDR3 loop reads CASSFGQGRMDTEAFF. CDR3 DNA: TGCGCCAGCAGCTTCGGACAGGGGAGAATGGACACTGAAGCTTTCTTT. Full variable domain (outside the CDR3, taken from reference TRBV5-1 and TRBJ1-1): KAGVTQTPRYLIKTRGQQVTLSCSPISGHRSVSWYQQTPGQGLQFLFEYFSETQRNKGNFPGRFSGRQFSNSRSEMNVSTLELGDSALYLCASSFGQGRMDTEAFFGQGTRLTVV.

V gene TRBV30 combines with J gene TRBJ1-2, with TRBD1 as a possible D gene (5 bases). Germline V gene lookup returns CDR1 GTSNPN and CDR2 SVGIG (reference sequence). This CDR3 is 14 amino acids long. V gave up 5 bases and J gave up 0 bases, with 13 bases separating them. Here the CDR3 DNA reads TGTGCCTGGTTACCCGAGGGGACTAACTATGGCTACACCTTC. Translated, it gives CAWLPEGTNYGYTF.

The chain has TRBV7-8 and TRBJ1-1; TRBD1 is a possible D gene (5 bases). From germline, CDR1 is SGHVS and CDR2 FQNEAQ. V shed 5 bases and J shed 1 base, with 14 bases lying between them. CDR3 size: 15 residues. In nucleotides, the CDR3 is TGTGCCAGCAGCCGCCGGGCTCAGGGGAACACTGAAGCTTTCTTT. Its protein is CASSRRAQGNTEAFF.

This rearrangement joins TRBV19 to TRBJ2-5, with TRBD2 identical over 16 bases. The CDR3 is 17 amino acids. J was trimmed by 7 bases and V by 3 bases; bases with no gene match: 8. The germline V gene encodes CDR1 LNHDA and CDR2 SQIVND (reference sequence). Written as DNA, the CDR3 is TGTGCCAGTAGTATGCAATACGGGACTAGCGGGAGGGGGACCCAGTACTTC. Translating gives CASSMQYGTSGRGTQYF.

The rearrangement uses TRBV28 and TRBJ2-5; a weak D match, TRBD2 (6 bases). The J call may be mistaken, given a closer DNA end match to TRBJ2-7. The CDR3 runs 13 residues. Germline values: CDR1 MDHEN, CDR2 SYDVKM. The CDR3, as DNA: TGTGCCAGCAGCCAGGGACTCTCCTACGAGCAGTACTTC. Protein product: CASSQGLSYEQYF.

The V call is TRBV27, the J call TRBJ2-1; D is perhaps TRBD2 (5 bases). The CDR3 sequence is 15 residues long. Deletions cut 6 bases from V and 5 bases from J, with 17 bases between. The germline V gene encodes CDR1 MNHEY and CDR2 SMNVEV (reference sequence). Here the CDR3 reads CASRTPAAGHNEQFF. CDR3 coding DNA: TGTGCCAGCAGAACCCCGGCGGCGGGCCACAATGAGCAGTTCTTC.

This rearrangement joins TRBV18 to TRBJ2-2; D remains unclear. The germline gives CDR1 KGHSH, CDR2 LQKENI. Trimming cost V 2 bases and J 0 bases, with 7 bases left between them. This CDR3 is 15 amino acids long. CDR3 DNA sequence: TGTGCCAGCTCACCATACTCCACGAACACCGGGGAGCTGTTTTTT. It specifies CASSPYSTNTGELFF.

This chain connects TRBV10-3 to TRBJ2-3, with D perhaps matching TRBD2 (6 bases). Deletions cut 6 bases from V and 2 bases from J, with 12 bases between. Germline CDR1 reads ENHRY; CDR2 reads SYGVKD. The CDR3 runs to 14 residues. The CDR3 DNA sequence: TGTGCCATCAGGGAGGGAGGACCCACAGATACGCAGTATTTT. Protein sequence: CAIREGGPTDTQYF.

This clone was seen a single time. The chain has TRBV5-8 and TRBJ2-7, with 11 bases lining up with TRBD2. This CDR3 region has 16 residues. V lost 0 bases and J lost 7; bases outside the gene matches: 9. Germline CDR1 reads SGHTS; CDR2 reads YDEGEE. CDR3 nucleotides: TGTGCCAGCAGCTTGGGGCTAGCGGGAGGAAATAGGGAGCAGTACGTC. It specifies CASSLGLAGGNREQYV.